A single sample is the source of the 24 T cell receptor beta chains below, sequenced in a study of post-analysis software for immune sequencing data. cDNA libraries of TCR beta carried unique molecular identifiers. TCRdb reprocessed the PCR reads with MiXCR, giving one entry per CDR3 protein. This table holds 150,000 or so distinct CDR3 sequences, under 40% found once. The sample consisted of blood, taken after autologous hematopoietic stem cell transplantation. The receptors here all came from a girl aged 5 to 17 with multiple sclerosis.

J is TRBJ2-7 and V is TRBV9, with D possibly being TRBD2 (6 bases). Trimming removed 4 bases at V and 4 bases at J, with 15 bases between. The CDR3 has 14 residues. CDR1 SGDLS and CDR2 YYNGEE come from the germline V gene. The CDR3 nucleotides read TGTGCCAGCAGCCCCTCGACTAGTCATTACGAGCAGTACTTC. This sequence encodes CASSPSTSHYEQYF.

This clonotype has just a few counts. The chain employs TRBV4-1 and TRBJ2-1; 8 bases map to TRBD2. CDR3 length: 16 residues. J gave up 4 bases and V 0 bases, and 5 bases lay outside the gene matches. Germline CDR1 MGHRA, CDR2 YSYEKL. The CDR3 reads CASSQESAGAYNEQFF. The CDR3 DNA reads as TGCGCCAGCAGCCAAGAGTCAGCGGGAGCGTACAATGAGCAGTTCTTC.

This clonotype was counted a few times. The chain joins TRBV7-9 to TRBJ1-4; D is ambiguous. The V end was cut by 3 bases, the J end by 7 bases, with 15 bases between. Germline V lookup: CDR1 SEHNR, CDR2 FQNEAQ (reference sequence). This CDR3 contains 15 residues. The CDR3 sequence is CASSFADGLGEKLFF. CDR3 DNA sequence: TGTGCCAGCAGCTTCGCAGATGGCTTAGGTGAAAAACTGTTTTTT.

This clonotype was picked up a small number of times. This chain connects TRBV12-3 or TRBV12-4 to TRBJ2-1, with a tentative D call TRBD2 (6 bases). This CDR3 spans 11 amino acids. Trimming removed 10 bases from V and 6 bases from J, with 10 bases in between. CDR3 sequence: CANRRGNEQFF. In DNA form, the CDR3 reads TGTGCCAACCGGAGGGGCAATGAGCAGTTCTTC.

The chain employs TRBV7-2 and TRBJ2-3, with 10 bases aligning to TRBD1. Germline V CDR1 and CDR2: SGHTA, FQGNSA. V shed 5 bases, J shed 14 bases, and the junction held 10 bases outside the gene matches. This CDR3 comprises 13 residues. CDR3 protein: CASSPTSGQGRYF. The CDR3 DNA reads TGTGCCAGCAGCCCAACGTCGGGACAGGGGAGGTATTTT.

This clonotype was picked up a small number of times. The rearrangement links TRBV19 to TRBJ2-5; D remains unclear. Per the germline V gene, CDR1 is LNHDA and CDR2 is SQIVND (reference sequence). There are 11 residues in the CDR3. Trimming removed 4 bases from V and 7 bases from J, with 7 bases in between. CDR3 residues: CASSSSATQYF. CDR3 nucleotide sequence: TGTGCCAGTAGTAGTTCGGCGACCCAGTACTTC. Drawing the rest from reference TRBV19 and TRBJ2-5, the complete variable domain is DGGITQSPKYLFRKEGQNVTLSCEQNLNHDAMYWYRQDPGQGLRLIYYSQIVNDFQKGDIAEGYSVSREKKESFPLTVTSAQKNPTAFYLCASSSSATQYFGPGTRLLVL.

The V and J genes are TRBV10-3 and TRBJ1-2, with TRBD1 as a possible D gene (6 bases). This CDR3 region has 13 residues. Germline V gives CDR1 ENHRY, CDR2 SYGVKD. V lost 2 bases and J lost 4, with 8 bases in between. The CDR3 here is CAISEEGVYGYTF. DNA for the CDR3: TGTGCCATCAGTGAGGAGGGGGTCTATGGCTACACCTTC.

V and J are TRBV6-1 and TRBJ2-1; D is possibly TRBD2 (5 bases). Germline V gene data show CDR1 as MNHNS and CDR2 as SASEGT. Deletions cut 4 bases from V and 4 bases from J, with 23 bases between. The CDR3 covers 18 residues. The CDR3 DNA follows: TGTGCCAGCAGTGGAGCTGACTGGCGGAGGCCCCAATACAATGAGCAGTTCTTC. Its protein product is CASSGADWRRPQYNEQFF.

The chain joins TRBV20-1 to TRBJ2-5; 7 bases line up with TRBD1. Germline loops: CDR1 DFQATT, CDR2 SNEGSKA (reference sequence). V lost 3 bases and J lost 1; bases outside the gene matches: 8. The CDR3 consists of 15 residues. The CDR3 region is CSASRDSATQETQYF. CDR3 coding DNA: TGCAGTGCTAGCCGGGACAGCGCTACCCAAGAGACCCAGTACTTC.

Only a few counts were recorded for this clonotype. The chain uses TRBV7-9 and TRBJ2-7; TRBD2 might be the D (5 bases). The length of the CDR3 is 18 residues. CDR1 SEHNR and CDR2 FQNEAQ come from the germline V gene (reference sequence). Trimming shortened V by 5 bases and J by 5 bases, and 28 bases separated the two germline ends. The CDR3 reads CASSQIVGGVRSGHEQYF. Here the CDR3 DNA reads TGTGCCAGCAGCCAGATTGTGGGCGGCGTTCGAAGCGGCCACGAGCAGTACTTC. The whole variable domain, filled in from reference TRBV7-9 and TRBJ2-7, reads DTGVSQNPRHKITKRGQNVTFRCDPISEHNRLYWYRQTLGQGPEFLTYFQNEAQLEKSRLLSDRFSAERPKGSFSTLEIQRTEQGDSAMYLCASSQIVGGVRSGHEQYFGPGTRLTVT.

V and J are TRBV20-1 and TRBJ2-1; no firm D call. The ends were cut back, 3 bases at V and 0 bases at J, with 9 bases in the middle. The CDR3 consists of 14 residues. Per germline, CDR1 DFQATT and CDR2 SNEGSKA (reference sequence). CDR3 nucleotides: TGCAGTGCTAGTGGGCGGAGCTCCTACAATGAGCAGTTCTTC. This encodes CSASGRSSYNEQFF.

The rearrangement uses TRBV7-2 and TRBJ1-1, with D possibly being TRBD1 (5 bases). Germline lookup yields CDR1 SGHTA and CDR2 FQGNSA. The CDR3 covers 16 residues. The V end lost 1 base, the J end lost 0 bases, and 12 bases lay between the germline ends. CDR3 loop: CASSLVGQGMNTEAFF. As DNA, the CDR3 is TGTGCCAGCAGCTTAGTTGGCCAGGGCATGAACACTGAAGCTTTCTTT.

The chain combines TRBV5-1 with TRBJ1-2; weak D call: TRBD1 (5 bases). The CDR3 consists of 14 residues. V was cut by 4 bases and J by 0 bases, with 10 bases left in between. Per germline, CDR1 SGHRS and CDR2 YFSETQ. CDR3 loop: CASSPGLSNYGYTF. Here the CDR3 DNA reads TGCGCCAGCAGCCCGGGACTATCTAACTATGGCTACACCTTC.

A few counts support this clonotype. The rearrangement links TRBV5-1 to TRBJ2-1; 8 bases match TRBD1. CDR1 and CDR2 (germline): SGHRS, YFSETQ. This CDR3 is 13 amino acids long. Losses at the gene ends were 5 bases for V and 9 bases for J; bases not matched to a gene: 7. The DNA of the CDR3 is TGCGCCAGCAGGGAGGACAGGGTGGGTGAGCAGTTCTTC. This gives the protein CASREDRVGEQFF.

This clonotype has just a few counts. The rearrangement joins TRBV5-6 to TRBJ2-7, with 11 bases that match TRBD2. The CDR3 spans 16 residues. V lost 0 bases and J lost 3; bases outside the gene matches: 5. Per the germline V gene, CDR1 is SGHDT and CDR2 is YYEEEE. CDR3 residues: CASSLGTSGPLYEQYF. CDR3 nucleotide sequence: TGTGCCAGCAGCTTGGGGACTAGCGGGCCCCTCTACGAGCAGTACTTC.

The CDR3 region has the DNA TGCAGTGCTAGAGATCGACACCAAGCGGATCCCCTCCCTGATGAGCAGTTCTTC. Encoded protein: CSARDRHQADPLPDEQFF. The chain combines TRBV20-1 with TRBJ2-1; D is possibly TRBD2 (5 bases). CDR1 is DFQATT, CDR2 SNEGSKA, per germline (reference sequence). With 0 bases removed from V and 8 bases from J, the gap between germline ends came to 26 bases. The CDR3 length is 18 residues.

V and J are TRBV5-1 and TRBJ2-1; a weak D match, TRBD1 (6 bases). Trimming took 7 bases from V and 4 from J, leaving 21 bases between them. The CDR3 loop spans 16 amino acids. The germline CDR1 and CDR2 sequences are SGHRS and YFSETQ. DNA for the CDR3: TGCGCCAGCGGCGCCCGGGACATCGAACCTTACAATGAGCAGTTCTTC. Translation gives CASGARDIEPYNEQFF.

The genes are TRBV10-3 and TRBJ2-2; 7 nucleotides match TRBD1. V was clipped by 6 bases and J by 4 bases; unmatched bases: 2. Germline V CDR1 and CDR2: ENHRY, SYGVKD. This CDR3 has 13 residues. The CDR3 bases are TGTGCCATCAGGTCAGGGGGCACCGGGGAGCTGTTTTTT. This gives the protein CAIRSGGTGELFF.

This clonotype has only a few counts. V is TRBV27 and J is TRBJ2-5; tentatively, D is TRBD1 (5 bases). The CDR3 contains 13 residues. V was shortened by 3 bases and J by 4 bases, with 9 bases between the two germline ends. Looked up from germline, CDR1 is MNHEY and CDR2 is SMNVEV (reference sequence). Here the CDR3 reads CASSFGQGETQYF. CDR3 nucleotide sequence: TGTGCCAGCAGTTTTGGGCAGGGAGAGACCCAGTACTTC.

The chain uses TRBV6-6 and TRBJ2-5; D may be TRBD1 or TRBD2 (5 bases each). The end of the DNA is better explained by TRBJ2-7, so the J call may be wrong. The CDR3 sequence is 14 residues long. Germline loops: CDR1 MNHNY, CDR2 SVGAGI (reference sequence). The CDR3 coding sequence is TGTGCCAGCAGATCCGGGACGGCTTCCTACGAGCAGTACTTC. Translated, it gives CASRSGTASYEQYF.

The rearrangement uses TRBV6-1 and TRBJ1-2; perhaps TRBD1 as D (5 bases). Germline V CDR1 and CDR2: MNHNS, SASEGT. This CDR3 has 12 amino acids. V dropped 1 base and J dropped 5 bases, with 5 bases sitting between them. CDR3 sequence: CASSEGTYGYTF. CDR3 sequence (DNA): TGTGCCAGCAGTGAAGGGACATATGGCTACACCTTC.

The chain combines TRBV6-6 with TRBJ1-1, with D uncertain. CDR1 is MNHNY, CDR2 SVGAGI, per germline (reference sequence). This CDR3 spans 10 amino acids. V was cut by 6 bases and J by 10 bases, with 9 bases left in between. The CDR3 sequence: CASSPEGAFF. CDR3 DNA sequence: TGTGCCAGCAGCCCCGAAGGAGCTTTCTTT.

The CDR3 loop reads CASSHLAGTYEQYF. The CDR3 DNA is TGTGCCAGCAGTCACTTAGCGGGAACCTACGAGCAGTACTTC. The V and J genes are TRBV6-2 or TRBV6-3 and TRBJ2-7, with 8 positions matching TRBD2. Looked up from germline, CDR1 is MNHEY and CDR2 is SVGEGT. V trimming: 5 bases; J trimming: 2 bases; junction bases outside the gene matches: 5. This CDR3 has 14 amino acids.

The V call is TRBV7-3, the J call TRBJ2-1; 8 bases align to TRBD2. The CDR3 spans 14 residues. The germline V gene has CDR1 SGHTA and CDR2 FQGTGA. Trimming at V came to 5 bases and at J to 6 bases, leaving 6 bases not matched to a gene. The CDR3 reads CASSPGTRANEQFF. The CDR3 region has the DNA TGTGCCAGCAGCCCAGGGACTAGAGCCAATGAGCAGTTCTTC.